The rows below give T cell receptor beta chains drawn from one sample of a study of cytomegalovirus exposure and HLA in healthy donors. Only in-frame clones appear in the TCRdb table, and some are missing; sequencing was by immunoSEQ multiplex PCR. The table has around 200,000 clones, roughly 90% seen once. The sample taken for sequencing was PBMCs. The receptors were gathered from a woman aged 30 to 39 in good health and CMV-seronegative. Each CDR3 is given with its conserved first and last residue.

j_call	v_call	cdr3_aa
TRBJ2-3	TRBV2	CATEAGVYTDTQYF
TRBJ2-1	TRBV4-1	CASSQDTSGRTGNEQFF
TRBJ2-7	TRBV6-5	CASSPPGRYEQYF
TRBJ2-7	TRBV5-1	CASSLDIPYEQYF
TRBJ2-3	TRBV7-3	CASSLDRSTDTQYF
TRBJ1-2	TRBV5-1	CASSSTGAGDYTF
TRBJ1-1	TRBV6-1	CASRRDRNTEAFF
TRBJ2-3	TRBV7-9	CASSSSGTSPGPDTQYF
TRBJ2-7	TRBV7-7	CASSPSPGGYEQYF
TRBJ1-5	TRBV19	CASRTPGVSVQPQHF
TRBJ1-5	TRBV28	CASSLWSGQGNQPQHF
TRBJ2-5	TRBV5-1	CASSYSQGEQETQYF
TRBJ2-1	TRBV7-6	CASSFYLGEQFF
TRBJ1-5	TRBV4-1	CASSLDSLRNQPQHF